The entry that follows covers one TCR beta chain sequence. The data were obtained in a study of T cell changes during pregnancy in multiple sclerosis. The CDR3 has 13 amino acids. CDR1 and CDR2 from the germline V gene are LNHDA and SQIVND (reference sequence). V was shortened by 3 bases and J by 5 bases, with 10 bases between the two germline ends. Using immunoSEQ multiplex PCR, the repertoire was profiled, and TCRdb retains in-frame clones only, with some absent. Of about 130,000 clones in the sample, approximately 96% were seen once. The origin of this receptor is a female donor with multiple sclerosis, enrolled in a pregnancy study. V gene TRBV19 combines with J gene TRBJ1-1; D unresolved. The sequenced sample was peripheral blood, obtained after pregnancy. CDR3: CASSMVWRTEAFF. The CDR3 DNA is TGTGCCAGTAGTATGGTATGGCGGACTGAAGCTTTCTTT.